Listed below are T cell receptor beta chains from one sample, sequenced in a study of blood T cell repertoires in COVID-19. TCRdb's copy holds only in-frame clones and misses some; the assay was immunoSEQ multiplex PCR. The sample lists around 150,000 clones; 70% to 80% were seen once. Source material: peripheral blood. The receptor source for this set is a man aged 60 to 75 who had recovered from COVID-19. The CDR3 runs from the conserved cysteine through the conserved F or W. The D gene is left open where the match is weak. Size is omitted from some rows. Given values are once, few, many or a class for expanded clones.

clone_size d_call cdr3_length j_call v_call cdr3_aa cdr3_nt
. . 13 TRBJ1-5 TRBV19 CASSIEANQPQHF TGTGCCAGTAGTATCGAAGCAAATCAGCCCCAGCATTTT
. . 15 TRBJ1-5 TRBV19 CASIPTGIGNQPQHF TGTGCCAGTATTCCAACAGGGATCGGCAATCAGCCCCAGCATTTT
. TRBD1 16 TRBJ1-1 TRBV28 CASRGPGQGLYTEAFF TGTGCCAGCAGAGGACCGGGACAGGGGCTTTACACTGAAGCTTTCTTT
. . 13 TRBJ2-1 TRBV3-1/TRBV3-2 CASSQVFLEEQFF TGTGCCAGCAGCCAAGTTTTTCTAGAGGAGCAGTTCTTC
. . 14 TRBJ2-2 TRBV28 CASSGVANTGELFF TGTGCCAGCAGCGGGGTCGCGAACACCGGGGAGCTGTTTTTT
. . 15 TRBJ2-7 TRBV28 CASSSGTWEGYEQYF TGTGCCAGCAGTTCCGGGACATGGGAGGGCTACGAGCAGTACTTC
. TRBD1 14 TRBJ1-6 TRBV29-1 CSVKTGNSDSPLHF TGCAGCGTGAAGACAGGGAATAGTGATTCACCCCTCCACTTT
. TRBD2 15 TRBJ2-1 TRBV9 CASSVDPAGGPGQFF TGTGCCAGCAGCGTAGACCCAGCGGGGGGGCCGGGGCAGTTCTTC
. . 13 TRBJ2-2 TRBV6-6 CASSLDHTGELFF TGTGCCAGCAGTTTAGATCACACCGGGGAGCTGTTTTTT
few TRBD2 17 TRBJ2-5 TRBV11-2 CASSGGATSGLHETQYF TGTGCCAGCAGCGGGGGGGCGACTAGCGGGCTCCACGAGACCCAGTACTTC
. TRBD1 21 TRBJ2-5 TRBV23-1 CASSPLGGTGKQAASQETQYF TGCGCCAGCAGTCCCCTCGGGGGGACAGGGAAGCAAGCGGCATCCCAAGAGACCCAGTACTTC
. TRBD2 16 TRBJ2-5 TRBV4-2 CASSQPGTSGGGTQYF TGTGCCAGCAGCCAGCCCGGGACTAGCGGAGGGGGGACCCAGTACTTC
. . 13 TRBJ2-5 TRBV10-3 CAISGGAQETQYF TGTGCCATCAGTGGAGGCGCCCAAGAGACCCAGTACTTC
. TRBD2 16 TRBJ2-1 TRBV5-1 CASSLNPSGPGNEQFF TGCGCCAGCAGCTTGAACCCTAGCGGGCCAGGGAATGAGCAGTTCTTC
. . 16 TRBJ2-5 TRBV2 CASSEQKFYRAETQYF TGTGCCAGCAGTGAGCAGAAGTTTTACAGGGCAGAGACCCAGTACTTC
. TRBD2 15 TRBJ2-1 TRBV28 CASSSLAAGNNEQFF TGTGCCAGCAGCTCCCTAGCGGCTGGGAACAATGAGCAGTTCTTC
few . 15 TRBJ2-2 TRBV5-1 CASSLEGGRTGELFF TGCGCCAGCAGCTTGGAGGGTGGGAGGACCGGGGAGCTGTTTTTT
. TRBD1 17 TRBJ1-4 TRBV11-2 CASRPLAGTGRNEKLFF TGTGCCAGCAGGCCCCTAGCCGGGACAGGGCGTAATGAAAAACTGTTTTTT
. TRBD2 15 TRBJ2-2 TRBV4-3 CASSQLHREAGELFF TGCGCCAGCAGCCAATTACACCGGGAGGCCGGGGAGCTGTTTTTT
. . 14 TRBJ2-7 TRBV9 CASSVANRADEQYF TGTGCCAGCAGCGTAGCAAACAGGGCTGACGAGCAGTACTTC
once TRBD1 14 TRBJ1-6 TRBV19 CASSTTGGNSPLHF TGTGCCAGTAGTACGACAGGGGGGAATTCACCCCTCCACTTT
. TRBD1 15 TRBJ1-1 TRBV29-1 CSVATGGHVNTEAFF TGCAGCGTCGCCACAGGGGGCCATGTGAACACTGAAGCTTTCTTT
. TRBD1 16 TRBJ2-5 TRBV11-2 CASSLRQGGVQETQYF TGTGCCAGCAGCCTGCGACAGGGGGGGGTGCAAGAGACCCAGTACTTC
. TRBD1 14 TRBJ1-1 TRBV5-4 CASSLQGGSTEAFF TGTGCCAGCAGCTTGCAGGGGGGTAGCACTGAAGCTTTCTTT
few TRBD1 12 TRBJ1-3 TRBV7-9 CASSPRTGQDPF TGTGCCAGCAGCCCTAGGACAGGCCAAGATCCGTTT
. . 15 TRBJ2-2 TRBV19 CASSIKGSGTGELFF TGTGCCAGTAGTATTAAAGGCAGCGGGACCGGGGAGCTGTTTTTT
. TRBD1 15 TRBJ1-1 TRBV7-2 CASSLVAGGSIEAFF TGTGCCAGCAGCTTAGTTGCAGGGGGCTCCATTGAAGCTTTCTTT